This entry lists 2 T cell receptor beta chains sequenced from one sample in a study of cytomegalovirus exposure and HLA in healthy donors. Produced via immunoSEQ multiplex PCR; TCRdb's table is partial and in-frame only. The table lists tens of thousands of clones, roughly 88% of them singletons. Sample: PBMCs. The source is a woman aged 25 to 39 in good health and CMV-seronegative.

This clone appeared a few times. V usage is TRBV5-1 and J usage is TRBJ2-7; 13 bases map to TRBD2. CDR1 SGHRS and CDR2 YFSETQ come from the germline V gene. Losses at the gene ends were 3 bases for V and 3 bases for J; bases not matched to a gene: 6. The CDR3 is made up of 16 amino acids. For the CDR3, the DNA is TGCGCCAGCAGCTGGACCGGGACTAGCGGGAACTACGAGCAGTACTTC. It specifies CASSWTGTSGNYEQYF.

The chain couples TRBV27 to TRBJ1-5; a weak D match, TRBD1 (6 bases). This CDR3 region has 13 residues. Germline loops: CDR1 MNHEY, CDR2 SMNVEV (reference sequence). The ends were cut back, 10 bases at V and 7 bases at J, with 17 bases in the middle. CDR3 bases: TGTGCCACCCCGGGGGGGGCGGGGCAGCCCCAGCATTTT. Its translation: CATPGGAGQPQHF.